This record looks at one T cell receptor (beta chain) sequence and its context. Its specificity is not known. This sample is part of a study of CD8 T cells in ankylosing spondylitis. Study-wide points: Some of the motif variants had earlier been found in reactive arthritis patients' fluid and blood. Relatively scarce in peripheral blood, disease-linked clones were CD8+. Clones linked to disease were reported to show significant enrichment in matched ankylosing spondylitis synovial fluid.

V was clipped by 6 bases and J by 11 bases, with 16 bases between them. Germline lookup yields CDR1 MNHEY and CDR2 SVGAGI. The CDR3 extends over 12 amino acids. The TCR beta libraries were generated through quantitative 5'-RACE incorporating molecular barcodes. A single record per CDR3 protein comes from TCRdb applying MiXCR to the 5' RACE reads. The sample records just under 350,000 distinct CDR3 sequences, 14% to 15% being singletons. What was sequenced was blood, either unsorted or a sorted T cell fraction (not recorded which). This TCR derives from a male donor with ankylosing spondylitis or in good health (not recorded which). The chain combines TRBV6-5 with TRBJ1-1; maybe TRBD1 (5 bases). The CDR3 DNA reads TGTGCCAGCAGGTCAGGGACGCAGTTGGCTTTCTTT. Translation: CASRSGTQLAFF.